These T cell receptor beta chains were read from a single sample in a study of human T cells and chemical hapten exposure. TCRdb called the RACE reads again in MiXCR, with one record for every CDR3 protein. The repertoire holds roughly 80,000 distinct CDR3 sequences, about 15% seen once, with approximately 4.6% in the top ten. Sequenced material: whole blood, taken in connection with sensitization to the hapten diphenylcyclopropenone (DPC). These receptors were obtained from a woman between 45 and 60 years old with alopecia areata. Some clones in this sample may be carry-over from other donors' samples. Each CDR3 is given with its conserved first and last residue. D genes are given only for firm matches. Size tells how often a clone was seen (once, few, many) or the class of an expanded clone, and some rows leave it out.

D: TRBD1; size: few; V: TRBV6-4; J: TRBJ2-1; DNA: TGTGCCAGCAGTGTAGGGGGCAACAGGGATGAGCAGTTCTTC; CDR3: CASSVGGNRDEQFF
D: -; size: many; V: TRBV18; J: TRBJ1-1; DNA: TGTGCCAGCTCACCACCAGAATCGGCTGAAGCTTTCTTT; CDR3: CASSPPESAEAFF
D: -; size: few; V: TRBV20-1; J: TRBJ2-1; DNA: TGCAGTGCTACCCCACCCGGGAGAAACAATGAGCAGTTCTTC; CDR3: CSATPPGRNNEQFF
D: TRBD1; size: few; V: TRBV3-1; J: TRBJ1-1; DNA: TGTGCCAGCAGCCAAGGTCGACAGGGACCGGCTGCTTTCTTT; CDR3: CASSQGRQGPAAFF
D: -; size: -; V: TRBV6-2/TRBV6-3; J: TRBJ1-1; DNA: TGTGCCAGCATTCTGAGCCGCGGAATGAACACTGAAGCTTTCTTT; CDR3: CASILSRGMNTEAFF
D: -; size: few; V: TRBV18; J: TRBJ1-5; DNA: TGTGCCAGCTCACCATCAGGGGCACATCAGCCCCAGCATTTT; CDR3: CASSPSGAHQPQHF
D: TRBD2; size: medium-sized; V: TRBV5-5; J: TRBJ2-4; DNA: TGTGCCAGCAGCCCGGAAGTCGGACTAGCGGGAGTGAATGGGAACATTCAGTACTTC; CDR3: CASSPEVGLAGVNGNIQYF
D: -; size: few; V: TRBV29-1; J: TRBJ2-1; DNA: TGCAGCGTTGTTGGTGGGAGTGGGAATGAGCAGTTCTTC; CDR3: CSVVGGSGNEQFF
D: -; size: medium-sized; V: TRBV29-1; J: TRBJ2-7; DNA: TGCAGCGTTACCCGGGATTTACCCTACGAGCAGTACTTC; CDR3: CSVTRDLPYEQYF
D: -; size: -; V: TRBV7-2; J: TRBJ2-5; DNA: TGTGCCAGCAGCTTTAGGACCAGAGAGACCCAGTACTTC; CDR3: CASSFRTRETQYF
D: -; size: few; V: TRBV6-2/TRBV6-3; J: TRBJ2-1; DNA: TGTGCCAGCAGTCACCAACAAGGAGTGCTCTCCTACAATGAGCAGTTCTTC; CDR3: CASSHQQGVLSYNEQFF
D: TRBD1; size: -; V: TRBV29-1; J: TRBJ2-7; DNA: TGCAGCGTTGAGACGGACAGGATCTACGAGCAGTACTTC; CDR3: CSVETDRIYEQYF
D: TRBD1; size: -; V: TRBV28; J: TRBJ1-2; DNA: TGTGCCTCCGAAAGCGCCGGGACAGAGAACAACTATGGCTACACCTTC; CDR3: CASESAGTENNYGYTF
D: TRBD1; size: -; V: TRBV7-6; J: TRBJ1-1; DNA: TGTGCCAGCAGCTTAGCTGGACAGGGGACTTCGAACACTGAAGCTTTCTTT; CDR3: CASSLAGQGTSNTEAFF
D: -; size: few; V: TRBV2; J: TRBJ1-5; DNA: TGTGCCAGCAGAGGACTCCGGAACAATCAGCCCCAGCATTTT; CDR3: CASRGLRNNQPQHF
D: TRBD1; size: -; V: TRBV6-5; J: TRBJ2-1; DNA: TGTGCCAGCAGCCCGACAGGGGGCCCCTACAATGAGCAGTTCTTC; CDR3: CASSPTGGPYNEQFF
D: TRBD2; size: few; V: TRBV29-1; J: TRBJ2-1; DNA: TGCAGCGTATATAGCGGGAACTCCTACAATGAGCAGTTCTTC; CDR3: CSVYSGNSYNEQFF
D: TRBD2; size: few; V: TRBV28; J: TRBJ2-1; DNA: TGTGCCAGCAGTTTAAGTTTGGGTCGGGGACTAGCCAAAGACTCCTACAATGAGCAGTTCTTC; CDR3: CASSLSLGRGLAKDSYNEQFF
D: TRBD1; size: -; V: TRBV20-1; J: TRBJ1-5; DNA: TGCAGTGCTACCCCCGGGACAGGGAGCAATCAGCCCCAGCATTTT; CDR3: CSATPGTGSNQPQHF